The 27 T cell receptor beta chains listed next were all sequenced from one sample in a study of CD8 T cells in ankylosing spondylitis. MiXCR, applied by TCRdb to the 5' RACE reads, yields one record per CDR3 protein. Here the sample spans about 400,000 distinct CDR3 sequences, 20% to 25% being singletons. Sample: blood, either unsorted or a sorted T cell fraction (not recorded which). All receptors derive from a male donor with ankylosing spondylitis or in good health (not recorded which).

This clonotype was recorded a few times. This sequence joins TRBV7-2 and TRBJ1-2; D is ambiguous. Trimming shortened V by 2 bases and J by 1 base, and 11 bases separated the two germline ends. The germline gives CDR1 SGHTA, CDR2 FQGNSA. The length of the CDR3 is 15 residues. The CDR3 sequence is CASSLHFTSNYGYTF. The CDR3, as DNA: TGTGCCAGCAGCTTACACTTTACCAGTAACTATGGCTACACCTTC.

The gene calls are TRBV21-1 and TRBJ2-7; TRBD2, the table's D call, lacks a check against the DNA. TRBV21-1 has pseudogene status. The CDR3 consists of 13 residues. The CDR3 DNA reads TGTGCCGGAACGGAGGGGTTATCCTACGAGCAGTACTTC. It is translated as CAGTEGLSYEQYF.

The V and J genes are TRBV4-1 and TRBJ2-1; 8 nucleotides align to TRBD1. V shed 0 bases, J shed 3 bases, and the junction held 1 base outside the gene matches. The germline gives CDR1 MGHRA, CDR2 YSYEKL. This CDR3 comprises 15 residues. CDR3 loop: CASSQEQGGYNEQFF. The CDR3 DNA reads TGCGCCAGCAGCCAAGAACAGGGGGGCTACAATGAGCAGTTCTTC.

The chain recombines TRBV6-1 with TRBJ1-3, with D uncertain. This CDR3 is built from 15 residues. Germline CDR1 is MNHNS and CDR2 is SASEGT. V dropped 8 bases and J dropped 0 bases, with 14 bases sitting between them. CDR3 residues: CASQMGRISGNTIYF. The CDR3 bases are TGTGCCAGCCAGATGGGCCGAATCTCTGGAAACACCATATATTTT.

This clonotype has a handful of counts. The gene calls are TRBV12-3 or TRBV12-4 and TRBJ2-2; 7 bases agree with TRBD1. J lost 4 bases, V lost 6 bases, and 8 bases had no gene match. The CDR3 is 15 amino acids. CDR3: CASSRQGMATGELFF. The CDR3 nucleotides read TGTGCCAGCAGCCGACAGGGTATGGCCACCGGGGAGCTGTTTTTT.

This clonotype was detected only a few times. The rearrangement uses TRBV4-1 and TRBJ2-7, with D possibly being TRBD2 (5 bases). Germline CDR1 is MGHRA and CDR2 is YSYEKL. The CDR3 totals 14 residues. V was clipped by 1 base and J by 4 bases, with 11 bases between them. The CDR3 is CASSQVMEEYEQYF. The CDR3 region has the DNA TGCGCCAGCAGCCAAGTGATGGAGGAGTACGAGCAGTACTTC.

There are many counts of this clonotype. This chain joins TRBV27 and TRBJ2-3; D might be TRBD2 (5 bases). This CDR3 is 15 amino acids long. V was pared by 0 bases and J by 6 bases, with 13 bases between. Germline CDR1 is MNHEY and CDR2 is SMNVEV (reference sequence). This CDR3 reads CASSLSAAGVDTQYF. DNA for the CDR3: TGTGCCAGCAGTTTATCAGCCGCGGGTGTGGATACGCAGTATTTT.

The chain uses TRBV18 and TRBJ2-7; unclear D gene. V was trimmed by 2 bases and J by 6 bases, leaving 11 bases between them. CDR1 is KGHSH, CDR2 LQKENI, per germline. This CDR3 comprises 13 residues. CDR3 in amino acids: CASSPSASIEQYF. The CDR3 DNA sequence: TGTGCCAGCTCACCAAGTGCCAGTATCGAGCAGTACTTC.

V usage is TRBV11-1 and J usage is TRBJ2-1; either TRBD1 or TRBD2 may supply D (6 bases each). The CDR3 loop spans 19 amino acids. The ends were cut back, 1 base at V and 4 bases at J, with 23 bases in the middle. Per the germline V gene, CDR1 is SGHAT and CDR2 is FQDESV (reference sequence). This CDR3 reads CASSLGRVGGPFPYNEQFF. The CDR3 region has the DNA TGTGCCAGCAGCTTAGGTCGTGTAGGGGGGCCGTTCCCTTACAATGAGCAGTTCTTC.

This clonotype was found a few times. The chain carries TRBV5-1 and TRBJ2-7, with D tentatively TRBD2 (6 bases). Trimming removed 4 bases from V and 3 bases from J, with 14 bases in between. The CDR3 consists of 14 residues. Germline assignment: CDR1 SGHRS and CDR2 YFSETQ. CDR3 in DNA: TGCGCCAGCAGCGCCCGGGGGTTGGTCTACGAGCAGTACTTC. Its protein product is CASSARGLVYEQYF.

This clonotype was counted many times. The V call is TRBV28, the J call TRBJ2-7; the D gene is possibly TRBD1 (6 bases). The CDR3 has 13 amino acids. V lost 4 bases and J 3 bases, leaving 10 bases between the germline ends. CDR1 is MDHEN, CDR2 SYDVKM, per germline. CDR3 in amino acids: CASSSEDSYEQYF. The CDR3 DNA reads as TGTGCCAGCAGTTCCGAGGACAGCTACGAGCAGTACTTC.

Here the CDR3 DNA reads TGTGCCAGCAGCACCTCGGGGGGGCCGTGGACAGATACGCAGTATTTT. Translation: CASSTSGGPWTDTQYF. V is TRBV13 and J is TRBJ2-3, with 8 bases aligning to TRBD2. The CDR3 is made up of 16 amino acids. Germline-derived CDR1 and CDR2 are PRHDT and FYEKMQ (reference sequence). Losses at the gene ends were 5 bases for V and 3 bases for J; bases not matched to a gene: 10.

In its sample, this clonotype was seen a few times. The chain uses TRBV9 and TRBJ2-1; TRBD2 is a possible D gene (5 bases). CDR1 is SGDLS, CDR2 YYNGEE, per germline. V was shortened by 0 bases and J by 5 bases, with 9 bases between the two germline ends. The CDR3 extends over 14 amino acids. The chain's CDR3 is CASSVADLHNEQFF. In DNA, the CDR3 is TGTGCCAGCAGCGTAGCGGACTTACACAATGAGCAGTTCTTC.

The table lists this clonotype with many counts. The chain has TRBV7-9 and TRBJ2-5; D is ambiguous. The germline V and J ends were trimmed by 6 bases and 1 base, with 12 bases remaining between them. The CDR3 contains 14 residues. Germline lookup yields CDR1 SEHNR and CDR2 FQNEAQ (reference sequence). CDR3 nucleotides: TGTGCCAGCAGTACAACCAGAACCCAAGAGACCCAGTACTTC. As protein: CASSTTRTQETQYF.

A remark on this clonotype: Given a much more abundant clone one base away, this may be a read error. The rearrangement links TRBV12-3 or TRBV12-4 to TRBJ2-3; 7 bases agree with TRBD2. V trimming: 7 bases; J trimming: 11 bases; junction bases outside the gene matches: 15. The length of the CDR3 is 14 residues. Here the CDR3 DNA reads TGTGCCAGCAACCACGGGGGGAGCGTACATATGCAGTATTTT. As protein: CASNHGGSVHMQYF.

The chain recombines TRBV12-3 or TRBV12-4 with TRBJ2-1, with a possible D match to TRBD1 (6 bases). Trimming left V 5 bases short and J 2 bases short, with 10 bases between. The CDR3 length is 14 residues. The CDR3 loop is CASSQGTPYNEQFF. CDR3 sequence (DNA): TGTGCCAGCAGTCAAGGGACACCCTACAATGAGCAGTTCTTC.

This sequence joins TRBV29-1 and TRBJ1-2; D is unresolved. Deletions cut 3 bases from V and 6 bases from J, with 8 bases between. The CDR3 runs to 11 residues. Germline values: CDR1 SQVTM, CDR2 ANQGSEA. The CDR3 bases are TGCAGCGTTGACTTGCTAAATGGCTACACCTTC. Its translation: CSVDLLNGYTF.

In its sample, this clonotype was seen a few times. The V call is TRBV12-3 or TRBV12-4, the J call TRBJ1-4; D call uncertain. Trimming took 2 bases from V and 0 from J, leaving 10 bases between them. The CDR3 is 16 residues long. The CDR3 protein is CASSLIGGATNEKLFF. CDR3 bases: TGTGCCAGCAGTTTAATCGGAGGCGCAACTAATGAAAAACTGTTTTTT.

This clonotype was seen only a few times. In DNA, the CDR3 is TGCAGTGCCCCCCGGGGGGACAACAACGTGGGTACGCAGTATTTT. The encoded protein is CSAPRGDNNVGTQYF. The gene calls are TRBV20-1 and TRBJ2-3; possibly TRBD2 for D (7 bases). V dropped 6 bases and J dropped 8 bases, with 24 bases sitting between them. The CDR3 is 15 residues long. Germline V gene sequence: CDR1 DFQATT, CDR2 SNEGSKA (reference sequence).

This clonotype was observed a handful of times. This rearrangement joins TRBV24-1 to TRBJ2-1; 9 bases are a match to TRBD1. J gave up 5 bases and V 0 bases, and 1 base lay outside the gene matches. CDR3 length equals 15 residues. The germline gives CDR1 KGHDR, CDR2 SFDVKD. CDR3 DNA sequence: TGTGCCACCAGTGATTTGAGGGACAGGGACAATGAGCAGTTCTTC. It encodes CATSDLRDRDNEQFF.

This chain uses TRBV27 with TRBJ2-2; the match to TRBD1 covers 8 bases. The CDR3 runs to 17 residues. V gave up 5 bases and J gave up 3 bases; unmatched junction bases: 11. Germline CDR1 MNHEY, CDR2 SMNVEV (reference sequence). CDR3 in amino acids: CASSTPTGGWDTGELFF. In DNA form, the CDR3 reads TGTGCCAGCAGTACACCAACAGGGGGATGGGACACCGGGGAGCTGTTTTTT.

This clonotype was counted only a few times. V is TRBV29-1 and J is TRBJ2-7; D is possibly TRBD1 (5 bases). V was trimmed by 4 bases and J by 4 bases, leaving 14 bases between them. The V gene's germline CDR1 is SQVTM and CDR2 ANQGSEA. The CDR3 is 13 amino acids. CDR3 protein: CSVVVTDRYEQYF. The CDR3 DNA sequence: TGCAGCGTTGTCGTGACAGATCGTTACGAGCAGTACTTC.

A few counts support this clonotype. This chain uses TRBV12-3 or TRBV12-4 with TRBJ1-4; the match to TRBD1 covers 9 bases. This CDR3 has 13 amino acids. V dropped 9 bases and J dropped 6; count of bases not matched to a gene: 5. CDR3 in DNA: TGTGCCAGTCGGGACAGGGTAGATGAAAAACTGTTTTTT. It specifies CASRDRVDEKLFF.

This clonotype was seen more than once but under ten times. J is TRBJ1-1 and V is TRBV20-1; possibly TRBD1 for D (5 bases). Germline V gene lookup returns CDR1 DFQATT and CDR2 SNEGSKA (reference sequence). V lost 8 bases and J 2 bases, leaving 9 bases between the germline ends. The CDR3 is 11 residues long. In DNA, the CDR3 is TGCAGTAAAGGGGACAACACTGAAGCTTTCTTT. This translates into CSKGDNTEAFF.

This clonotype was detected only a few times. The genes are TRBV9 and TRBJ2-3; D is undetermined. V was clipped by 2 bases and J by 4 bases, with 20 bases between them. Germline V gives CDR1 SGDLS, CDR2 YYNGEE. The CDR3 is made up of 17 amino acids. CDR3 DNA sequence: TGTGCCAGCAGCGTTCCATTCGATGGAAACGGGCCAGATACGCAGTATTTT. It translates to CASSVPFDGNGPDTQYF.

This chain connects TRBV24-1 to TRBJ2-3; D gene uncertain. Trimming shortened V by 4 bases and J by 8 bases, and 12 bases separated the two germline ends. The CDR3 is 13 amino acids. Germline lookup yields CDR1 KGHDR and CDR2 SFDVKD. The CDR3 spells CATSDPKRATQYF. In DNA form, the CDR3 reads TGTGCCACCAGTGACCCGAAAAGAGCTACGCAGTATTTT.

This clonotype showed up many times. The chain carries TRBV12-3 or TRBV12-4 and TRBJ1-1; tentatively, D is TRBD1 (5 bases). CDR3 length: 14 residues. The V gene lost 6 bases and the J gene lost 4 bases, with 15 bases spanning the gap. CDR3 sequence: CASSPTWGSTEAFF. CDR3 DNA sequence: TGTGCCAGCAGCCCGACGTGGGGGAGCACTGAAGCTTTCTTT.